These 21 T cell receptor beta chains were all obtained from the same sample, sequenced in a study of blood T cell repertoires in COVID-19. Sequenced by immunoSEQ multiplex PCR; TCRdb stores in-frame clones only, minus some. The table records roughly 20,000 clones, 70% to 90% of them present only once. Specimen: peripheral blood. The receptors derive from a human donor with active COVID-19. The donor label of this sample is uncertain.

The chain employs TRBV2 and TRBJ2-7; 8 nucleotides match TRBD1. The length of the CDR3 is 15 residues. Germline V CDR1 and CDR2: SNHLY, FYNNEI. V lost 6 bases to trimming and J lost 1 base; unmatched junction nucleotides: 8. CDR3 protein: CASRADRAISYEQYF. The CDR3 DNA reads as TGTGCCAGCAGGGCGGACAGGGCGATTTCCTACGAGCAGTACTTC.

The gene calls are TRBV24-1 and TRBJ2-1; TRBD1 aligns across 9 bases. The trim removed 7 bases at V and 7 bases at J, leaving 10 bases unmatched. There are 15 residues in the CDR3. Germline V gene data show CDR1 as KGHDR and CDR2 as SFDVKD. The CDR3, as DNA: TGTGCCACCAGCCCCAAGGGACAGGGAAAGAATGAGCAGTTCTTC. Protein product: CATSPKGQGKNEQFF.

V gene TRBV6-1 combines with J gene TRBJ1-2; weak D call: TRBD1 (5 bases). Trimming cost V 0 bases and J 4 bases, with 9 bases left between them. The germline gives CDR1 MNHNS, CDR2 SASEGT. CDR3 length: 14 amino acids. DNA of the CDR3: TGTGCCAGCAGTGAAGCCAGGGCCAGCTATGGCTACACCTTC. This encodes CASSEARASYGYTF.

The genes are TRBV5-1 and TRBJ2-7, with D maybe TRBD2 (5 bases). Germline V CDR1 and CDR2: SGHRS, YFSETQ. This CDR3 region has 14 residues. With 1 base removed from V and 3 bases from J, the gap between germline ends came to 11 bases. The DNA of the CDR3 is TGCGCCAGCAGCTTGCCCGACTACAACTACGAGCAGTACTTC. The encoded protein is CASSLPDYNYEQYF.

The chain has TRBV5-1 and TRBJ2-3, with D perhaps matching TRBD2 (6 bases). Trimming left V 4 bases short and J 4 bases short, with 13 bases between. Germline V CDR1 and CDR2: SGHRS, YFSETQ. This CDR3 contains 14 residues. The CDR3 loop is CASSERTGADTQYF. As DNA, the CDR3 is TGCGCCAGCAGCGAACGAACGGGAGCAGATACGCAGTATTTT.

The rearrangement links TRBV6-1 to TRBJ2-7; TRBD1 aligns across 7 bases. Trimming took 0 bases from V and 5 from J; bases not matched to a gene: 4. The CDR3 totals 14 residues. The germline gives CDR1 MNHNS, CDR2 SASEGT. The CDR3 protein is CASSEATGWHEQYF. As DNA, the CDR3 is TGTGCCAGCAGTGAAGCGACAGGGTGGCACGAGCAGTACTTC.

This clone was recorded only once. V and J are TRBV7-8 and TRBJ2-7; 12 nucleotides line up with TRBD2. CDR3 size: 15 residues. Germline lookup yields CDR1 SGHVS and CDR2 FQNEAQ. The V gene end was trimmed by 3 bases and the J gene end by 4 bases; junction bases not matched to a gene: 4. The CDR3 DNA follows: TGTGCCAGCAGCTTTTCGGGACTAGCGGGTTACGAGCAGTACTTC. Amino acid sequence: CASSFSGLAGYEQYF. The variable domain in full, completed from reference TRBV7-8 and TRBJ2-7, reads GAGVSQSPRYKVAKRGQDVALRCDPISGHVSLFWYQQALGQGPEFLTYFQNEAQLDKSGLPSDRFFAERPEGSVSTLKIQRTQQEDSAVYLCASSFSGLAGYEQYFGPGTRLTVT.

The CDR3 DNA reads TGTGCCAGCAGTCGGGAGCCGGGGCTGGAGACCCAGTACTTC. Protein: CASSREPGLETQYF. The chain couples TRBV25-1 to TRBJ2-5; a weak D match, TRBD2 (6 bases). Trimming took off 5 bases at V and 5 bases at J, with 15 bases between the two ends. Germline CDR1 and CDR2: MGHDK and SYGVNS. This CDR3 is 14 amino acids long.

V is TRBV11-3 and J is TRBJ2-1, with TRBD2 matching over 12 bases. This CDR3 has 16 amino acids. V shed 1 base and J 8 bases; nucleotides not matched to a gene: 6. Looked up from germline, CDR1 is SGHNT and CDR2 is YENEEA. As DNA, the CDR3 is TGTGCCAGCAGCTTAGCGCTAGCGGGAGGGGGGTATGAGCAGTTCTTC. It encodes CASSLALAGGGYEQFF. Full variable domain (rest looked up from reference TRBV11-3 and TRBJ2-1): EAGVVQSPRYKIIEKKQPVAFWCNPISGHNTLYWYLQNLGQGPELLIRYENEEAVDDSQLPKDRFSAERLKGVDSTLKIQPAELGDSAVYLCASSLALAGGGYEQFFGPGTRLTVL.

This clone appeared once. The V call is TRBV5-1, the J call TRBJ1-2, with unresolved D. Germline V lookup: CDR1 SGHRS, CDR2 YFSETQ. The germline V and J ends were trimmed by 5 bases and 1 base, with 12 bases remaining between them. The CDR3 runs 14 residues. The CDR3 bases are TGCGCCAGCAGTCCCGTCGGAGATAACTATGGCTACACCTTC. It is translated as CASSPVGDNYGYTF.

CDR3 residues: CASSLVSGQGSRTEAFF. CDR3 in DNA: TGTGCCAGCAGCTTAGTTTCCGGACAGGGGAGTCGCACTGAAGCTTTCTTT. The rearrangement links TRBV7-8 to TRBJ1-1; 9 positions agree with TRBD1. The CDR3 length is 17 residues. V was clipped by 1 base and J by 4 bases; unmatched bases: 10. The germline V gene has CDR1 SGHVS and CDR2 FQNEAQ.

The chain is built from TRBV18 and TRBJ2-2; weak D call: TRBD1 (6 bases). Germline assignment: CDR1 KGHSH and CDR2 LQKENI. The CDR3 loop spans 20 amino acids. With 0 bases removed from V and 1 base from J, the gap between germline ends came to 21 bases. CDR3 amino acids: CASSPPIIEGGIGNTGELFF. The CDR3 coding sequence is TGTGCCAGCTCACCACCAATCATAGAAGGGGGAATCGGGAACACCGGGGAGCTGTTTTTT.

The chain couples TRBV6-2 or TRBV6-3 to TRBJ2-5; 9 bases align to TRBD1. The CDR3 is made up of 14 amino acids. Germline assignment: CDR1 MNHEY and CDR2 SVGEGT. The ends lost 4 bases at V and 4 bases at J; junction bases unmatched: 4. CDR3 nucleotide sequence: TGTGCCAGCAGTTGGGGACAGGGAGTAGAGACCCAGTACTTC. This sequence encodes CASSWGQGVETQYF.

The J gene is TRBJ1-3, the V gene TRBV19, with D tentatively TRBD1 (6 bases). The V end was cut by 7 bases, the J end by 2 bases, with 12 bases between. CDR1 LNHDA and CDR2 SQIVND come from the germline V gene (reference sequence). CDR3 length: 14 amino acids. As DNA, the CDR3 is TGTGCCAGTACCCGGACAGAACCTGGAAACACCATATATTTT. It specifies CASTRTEPGNTIYF.

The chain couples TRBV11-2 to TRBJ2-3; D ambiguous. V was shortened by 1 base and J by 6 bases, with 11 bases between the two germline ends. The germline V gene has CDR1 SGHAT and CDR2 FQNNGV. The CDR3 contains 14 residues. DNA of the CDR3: TGTGCCAGCAGCTTAGTTGGTTCCAGGGATACGCAGTATTTT. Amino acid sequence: CASSLVGSRDTQYF.

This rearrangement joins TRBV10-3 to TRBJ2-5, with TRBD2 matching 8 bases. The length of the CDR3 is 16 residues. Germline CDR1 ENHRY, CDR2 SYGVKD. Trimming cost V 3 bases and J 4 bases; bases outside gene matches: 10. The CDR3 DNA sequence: TGTGCCATCAGTGATACTCGAGCGGGAGTAGTAGAGACCCAGTACTTC. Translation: CAISDTRAGVVETQYF.

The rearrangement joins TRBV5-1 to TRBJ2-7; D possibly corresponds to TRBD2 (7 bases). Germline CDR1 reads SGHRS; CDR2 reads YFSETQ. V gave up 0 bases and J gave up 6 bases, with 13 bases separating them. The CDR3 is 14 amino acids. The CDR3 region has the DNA TGCGCCAGCAGCTTGGCTGGGGGGGGCCTCGAGCAGTACTTC. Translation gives CASSLAGGGLEQYF.

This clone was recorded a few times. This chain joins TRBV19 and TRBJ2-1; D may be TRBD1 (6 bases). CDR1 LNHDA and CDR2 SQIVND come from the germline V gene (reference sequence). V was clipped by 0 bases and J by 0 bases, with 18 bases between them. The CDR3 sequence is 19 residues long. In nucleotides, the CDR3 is TGTGCCAGTAGTATAGATCCGGGACAAAAATTTAGCTCCTACAATGAGCAGTTCTTC. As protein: CASSIDPGQKFSSYNEQFF.

The CDR3 loop is CASIDRGGKASWAFF. The DNA for the CDR3 is TGTGCCAGTATCGATAGGGGTGGCAAGGCCTCTTGGGCTTTCTTT. V gene TRBV19 combines with J gene TRBJ1-1; D is perhaps TRBD1 (5 bases). Germline lookup yields CDR1 LNHDA and CDR2 SQIVND (reference sequence). The V end was cut by 7 bases, the J end by 11 bases, with 26 bases between. This CDR3 is built from 15 residues.

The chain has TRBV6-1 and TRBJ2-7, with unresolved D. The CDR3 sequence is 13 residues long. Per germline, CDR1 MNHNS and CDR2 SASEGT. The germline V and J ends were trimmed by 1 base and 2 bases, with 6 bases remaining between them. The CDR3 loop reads CASSEVGAYEQYF. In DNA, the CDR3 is TGTGCCAGCAGTGAAGTCGGTGCCTACGAGCAGTACTTC.

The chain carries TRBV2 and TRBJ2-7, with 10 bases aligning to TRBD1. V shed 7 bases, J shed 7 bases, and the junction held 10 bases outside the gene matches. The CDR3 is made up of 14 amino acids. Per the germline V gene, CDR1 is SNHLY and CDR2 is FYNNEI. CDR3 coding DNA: TGTGCCAGCAAAGAGGGGACAGGGGATGGAGAGCAGTACTTC. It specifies CASKEGTGDGEQYF.